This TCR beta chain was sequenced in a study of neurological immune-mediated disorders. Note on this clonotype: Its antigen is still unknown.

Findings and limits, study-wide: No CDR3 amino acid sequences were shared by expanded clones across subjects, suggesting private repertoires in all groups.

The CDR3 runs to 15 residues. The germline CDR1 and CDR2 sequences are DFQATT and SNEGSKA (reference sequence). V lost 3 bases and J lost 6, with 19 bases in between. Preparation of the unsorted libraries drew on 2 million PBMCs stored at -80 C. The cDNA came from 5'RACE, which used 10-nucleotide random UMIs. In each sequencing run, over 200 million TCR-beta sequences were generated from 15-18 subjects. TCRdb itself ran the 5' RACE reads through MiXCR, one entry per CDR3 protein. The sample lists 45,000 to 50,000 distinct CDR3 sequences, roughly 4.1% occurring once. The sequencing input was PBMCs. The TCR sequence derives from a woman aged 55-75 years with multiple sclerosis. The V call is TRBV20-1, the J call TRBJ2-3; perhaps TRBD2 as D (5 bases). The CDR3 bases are TGCAGTGCTAGTTCCCCGGGAAAACAATCCGATACGCAGTATTTT. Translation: CSASSPGKQSDTQYF.